This T cell receptor (beta chain) was sequenced in a study of post-analysis software for immune sequencing data. This clonotype was observed a few times. What it recognizes is unknown. Study-wide points: Patients carried roughly 5 TRBV segments more frequently than controls did, and TRBV5-6, TRBV5-1 and TRBV20-1 were among them.

Unique molecular identifiers were present in the TCR beta cDNA libraries. TCRdb ran MiXCR on the PCR reads and lists one entry per CDR3 protein. The sample holds approximately 360,000 distinct CDR3 sequences, 30% to 45% seen once. The germline V and J ends were trimmed by 4 bases and 1 base, with 17 bases remaining between them. The CDR3 is 17 residues long. The V gene's germline CDR1 is SGHRS and CDR2 YFSETQ. The sequence was collected from a girl between 10 and 17 years old with multiple sclerosis. The chain combines TRBV5-1 with TRBJ2-2; D unclear. The sequenced sample was blood. The CDR3 reads CASSPALLVGNTGELFF. In DNA form, the CDR3 reads TGCGCCAGCAGCCCGGCGCTACTGGTCGGGAACACCGGGGAGCTGTTTTTT.